These T cell receptor beta chains were read from a single sample in a study of T cell repertoires in cytomegalovirus infection. These receptors' targets are unknown. In TCRdb, the reads were re-called with MiXCR into one record per CDR3 protein. Here the sample spans 450,000 to 650,000 distinct CDR3 sequences, roughly 43% being singletons. Sequenced material: cultured PBMCs, taken from culture after CMV antigen stimulation. These receptors all come from a human donor in good health (CMV status not recorded). Some clones in this sample may be carry-over from other donors' samples. Both conserved end residues are part of each CDR3. D genes are given only for firm matches. Some rows mark clone size as missing; the rest say once, few, many or name a class of expanded clone.

clone_size j_call d_call v_call cdr3_aa cdr3_nt
few TRBJ2-1 TRBD1 TRBV7-7 CASSGGTGSNEQFF TGTGCCAGCAGCGGGGGGACAGGGTCGAATGAGCAGTTCTTC
NA TRBJ2-2 NA TRBV19 CASSRLGHTNTGELFF TGTGCCAGTAGCCGACTGGGACATACGAACACCGGGGAGCTGTTTTTT
many TRBJ1-2 TRBD1 TRBV7-2 CASSLEWDRVDYGYTF TGTGCCAGCAGCTTAGAGTGGGACAGGGTTGACTATGGCTACACCTTC
NA TRBJ1-3 TRBD1 TRBV19 CASSGDSSSGNTIYF TGTGCCAGTAGTGGGGACAGTAGCTCTGGAAACACCATATATTTT
NA TRBJ2-7 NA TRBV11-1 CASSLDAGAYEQYF TGTGCCAGCAGCTTAGACGCAGGGGCGTACGAGCAGTACTTC
NA TRBJ1-2 NA TRBV6-5 CASSPRPAFGYGYTF TGTGCCAGCAGTCCTCGCCCAGCCTTTGGCTATGGCTACACCTTC
once TRBJ1-6 NA TRBV27 CASSLISGQLPLDSPLHF TGTGCCAGCAGTTTAATTTCGGGCCAACTTCCGCTCGATTCACCCCTCCACTTT
NA TRBJ2-6 NA TRBV25-1 CASSDGRTSGANVLTF TGTGCCAGCAGTGACGGACGGACCTCTGGGGCCAACGTCCTGACTTTC
NA TRBJ1-6 NA TRBV11-2 CASSRIQGRNSPLHF TGTGCCAGCAGCCGCATTCAGGGGAGGAATTCACCCCTCCACTTT
few TRBJ1-5 NA TRBV4-1 CASSLRGGGQPQHF TGCGCCAGCAGCCTACGGGGAGGAGGACAGCCCCAGCATTTT